Each of the 28 T cell receptor beta chains below was sequenced from the same sample in a study of shared clonotypes between healthy human individuals. Data came from immunoSEQ multiplex PCR; TCRdb stores just in-frame clones and leaves some out. The data contain over a million clones, approximately 96% of them seen just once; the ten biggest clones take up 1.2%. The specimen was naive CD4+ T cells sorted from blood. The subset was: CD45RA+ positively selected. The receptors come from a man aged 30-40 years in good health.

V is TRBV2 and J is TRBJ1-4; no firm D call. The germline V gene encodes CDR1 SNHLY and CDR2 FYNNEI. The CDR3 has 10 residues. V lost 6 bases and J lost 7, with 3 bases in between. The CDR3 protein is CASRGEKLFF. In nucleotides, the CDR3 is TGTGCCAGCAGAGGTGAAAAACTGTTTTTT.

The chain joins TRBV11-2 to TRBJ2-2, with 13 nucleotides matching TRBD2. Germline lookup yields CDR1 SGHAT and CDR2 FQNNGV. The length of the CDR3 is 17 residues. V lost 5 bases, J lost 2 bases, and 5 bases stayed unmatched. The CDR3 bases are TGTGCCAGCAGCCGGACTAGCGGGGGATTTAACACCGGGGAGCTGTTTTTT. Its translation is CASSRTSGGFNTGELFF. The whole variable domain, filled in from reference TRBV11-2 and TRBJ2-2, reads EAGVAQSPRYKIIEKRQSVAFWCNPISGHATLYWYQQILGQGPKLLIQFQNNGVVDDSQLPKDRFSAERLKGVDSTLKIQPAKLEDSAVYLCASSRTSGGFNTGELFFGEGSRLTVL.

V is TRBV5-1 and J is TRBJ2-7, with 15 positions matching TRBD2. This CDR3 has 18 amino acids. Per germline, CDR1 SGHRS and CDR2 YFSETQ. The ends lost 2 bases at V and 1 base at J; junction bases unmatched: 7. The CDR3 spells CASSLGTSGRSRSYEQYF. Here the CDR3 DNA reads TGCGCCAGCAGCTTAGGGACTAGCGGGAGGAGTAGGTCCTACGAGCAGTACTTC.

The V and J genes are TRBV5-4 and TRBJ2-3; D is uncertain. Looked up from germline, CDR1 is SGHNT and CDR2 is YYREEE (reference sequence). V was cut by 2 bases and J by 6 bases, with 13 bases left in between. The CDR3 has 14 residues. CDR3 bases: TGTGCCAGCAGCTTAAAAGTAACTCCCGATACGCAGTATTTT. It codes for CASSLKVTPDTQYF.

V is TRBV5-1 and J is TRBJ2-5; possibly TRBD2 for D (5 bases). Germline-derived CDR1 and CDR2 are SGHRS and YFSETQ. The CDR3 consists of 14 residues. V was pared by 1 base and J by 5 bases, with 12 bases between. CDR3 DNA sequence: TGCGCCAGCAGCTTGAAAGGCTCGGGGGAGACCCAGTACTTC. It is translated as CASSLKGSGETQYF.

This sequence joins TRBV29-1 and TRBJ2-7; possible D gene TRBD2, 7 bases. This CDR3 contains 15 residues. Germline V gene data show CDR1 as SQVTM and CDR2 as ANQGSEA. Trimming pared 0 bases from V and 3 bases from J, leaving 15 bases between. In DNA, the CDR3 is TGCAGCGTTGAAGAGGGGGGGGCGCTCGGCTACGAGCAGTACTTC. This sequence encodes CSVEEGGALGYEQYF.

The rearrangement links TRBV2 to TRBJ2-7; TRBD2 matches at 15 bases. Germline V gives CDR1 SNHLY, CDR2 FYNNEI. The J segment lost 2 bases and the V segment lost 6 bases, leaving 5 bases of the junction unmatched. The CDR3 contains 16 residues. The CDR3 bases are TGTGCCAGCAGGCCGGGACTAGCGGGAGGCACCTACGAGCAGTACTTC. The encoded protein is CASRPGLAGGTYEQYF. The whole variable domain, filled in from reference TRBV2 and TRBJ2-7, reads EPEVTQTPSHQVTQMGQEVILRCVPISNHLYFYWYRQILGQKVEFLVSFYNNEISEKSEIFDDQFSVERPDGSNFTLKIRSTKLEDSAMYFCASRPGLAGGTYEQYFGPGTRLTVT.

CDR3 nucleotides: TGTGCCAGTATAAGTAGGGGAAGAAACTATGGCTACACCTTC. Protein: CASISRGRNYGYTF. The chain has TRBV19 and TRBJ1-2; perhaps TRBD1 as D (5 bases). The V gene's germline CDR1 is LNHDA and CDR2 SQIVND (reference sequence). V gave up 7 bases and J gave up 2 bases, with 14 bases separating them. This CDR3 contains 14 residues.

The genes are TRBV6-5 and TRBJ2-3; the D gene is possibly TRBD1 (5 bases). Germline CDR1 MNHEY, CDR2 SVGAGI. V was shortened by 5 bases and J by 11 bases, with 17 bases between the two germline ends. This CDR3 has 13 residues. The CDR3 loop reads CASSALGLGQQYF. The CDR3 bases are TGTGCCAGCAGTGCCTTAGGTCTAGGACAGCAGTATTTT.

This chain connects TRBV18 to TRBJ2-2, with 8 nucleotides matching TRBD2. V lost 3 bases and J lost 1; bases outside the gene matches: 7. Per the germline V gene, CDR1 is KGHSH and CDR2 is LQKENI. The CDR3 has 17 amino acids. CDR3 residues: CASSPLTGGLNTGELFF. CDR3 in DNA: TGTGCCAGCTCACCTTTGACGGGAGGGCTGAACACCGGGGAGCTGTTTTTT.

The J gene is TRBJ2-5, the V gene TRBV5-1; TRBD2 might be the D (5 bases). The V gene's germline CDR1 is SGHRS and CDR2 YFSETQ. The V end was cut by 4 bases, the J end by 5 bases, with 24 bases between. The CDR3 consists of 17 residues. CDR3 region: CASSIAGRGGLPETQYF. Here the CDR3 DNA reads TGCGCCAGCAGCATAGCCGGACGTGGAGGTCTCCCGGAGACCCAGTACTTC.

V usage is TRBV28 and J usage is TRBJ2-7; D call uncertain. This CDR3 has 14 amino acids. The germline V and J ends were trimmed by 7 bases and 0 bases, with 13 bases remaining between them. Germline CDR1 and CDR2: MDHEN and SYDVKM. The CDR3 DNA is TGTGCCAGCATAGGCGGCGGACCCTCCTACGAGCAGTACTTC. Translated, it gives CASIGGGPSYEQYF.

This chain uses TRBV19 with TRBJ1-5, with no clear D. CDR1 and CDR2 (germline): LNHDA, SQIVND (reference sequence). CDR3 length: 12 residues. V lost 0 bases to trimming and J lost 5 bases, with 2 bases between them. In DNA form, the CDR3 reads TGTGCCAGTAGTATAGAATATCAGCCCCAGCATTTT. Its protein product is CASSIEYQPQHF.

The CDR3 region is CASSPLARVEYQETQYF. The DNA for the CDR3 is TGTGCCAGCTCACCACTAGCGAGGGTCGAGTACCAAGAGACCCAGTACTTC. The chain couples TRBV18 to TRBJ2-5; a weak D match, TRBD2 (5 bases). Looked up from germline, CDR1 is KGHSH and CDR2 is LQKENI. Trimming cost V 1 base and J 0 bases, with 15 bases left between them. The CDR3 sequence is 17 residues long. Complete variable domain (other parts from reference TRBV18 and TRBJ2-5): NAGVMQNPRHLVRRRGQEARLRCSPMKGHSHVYWYRQLPEEGLKFMVYLQKENIIDESGMPKERFSAEFPKEGPSILRIQQVVRGDSAAYFCASSPLARVEYQETQYFGPGTRLLVL.

The V gene is TRBV28, the J gene TRBJ2-7; D gene unclear. The V and J ends lost 11 bases and 2 bases respectively, with 19 bases between them. Germline V CDR1 and CDR2: MDHEN, SYDVKM. The CDR3 length is 14 residues. This CDR3 is CAVTGGGVAYEQYF. In nucleotides, the CDR3 is TGTGCCGTCACGGGCGGTGGGGTTGCCTACGAGCAGTACTTC.

The V and J genes are TRBV5-1 and TRBJ2-1; D gene ambiguous. V shed 4 bases and J shed 0 bases, with 11 bases lying between them. CDR1 SGHRS and CDR2 YFSETQ come from the germline V gene. The CDR3 runs 15 residues. In nucleotides, the CDR3 is TGCGCCAGCAGCGTAGGGCTTGCCTCCTACAATGAGCAGTTCTTC. Translating gives CASSVGLASYNEQFF.

V gene TRBV19 combines with J gene TRBJ1-2; maybe TRBD1 (6 bases). The CDR3 runs 14 residues. CDR1 and CDR2 (germline): LNHDA, SQIVND (reference sequence). The V end lost 4 bases, the J end lost 0 bases, and 9 bases lay between the germline ends. The CDR3 here is CASSTDRANYGYTF. CDR3 coding DNA: TGTGCCAGTAGTACGGACAGAGCTAACTATGGCTACACCTTC.

The chain links TRBV18 to TRBJ2-5, with 12 positions matching TRBD1. The CDR3 totals 16 residues. Germline loops: CDR1 KGHSH, CDR2 LQKENI. Trimming at V came to 6 bases and at J to 5 bases, leaving 10 bases not matched to a gene. The CDR3 loop reads CASSHSGQGAMETQYF. Here the CDR3 DNA reads TGTGCCAGCTCTCATTCGGGACAGGGGGCTATGGAGACCCAGTACTTC.

The chain recombines TRBV11-2 with TRBJ2-7; TRBD1 might be the D (6 bases). The V gene's germline CDR1 is SGHAT and CDR2 FQNNGV. Trimming pared 5 bases from V and 0 bases from J, leaving 14 bases between. The CDR3 covers 15 residues. CDR3 coding DNA: TGTGCCAGCAGCCAATACAGGGTCCTCTCCTACGAGCAGTACTTC. Protein sequence: CASSQYRVLSYEQYF.

The chain has TRBV20-1 and TRBJ1-2, with D unresolved. Trimming took 5 bases from V and 12 from J, leaving 13 bases between them. The CDR3 loop spans 10 amino acids. Germline loops: CDR1 DFQATT, CDR2 SNEGSKA (reference sequence). In nucleotides, the CDR3 is TGCAGTGCTCAAGCGATTGGAAACACCTTC. This sequence encodes CSAQAIGNTF.

The chain couples TRBV7-3 to TRBJ2-7, with D perhaps matching TRBD1 (6 bases). Germline CDR1 is SGHTA and CDR2 is FQGTGA. This CDR3 region has 15 residues. The V gene lost 0 bases and the J gene lost 3 bases, with 12 bases spanning the gap. The CDR3 coding sequence is TGTGCCAGCAGCTTAACAGGACAGACACACTACGAGCAGTACTTC. Protein sequence: CASSLTGQTHYEQYF.

This chain joins TRBV18 and TRBJ2-3, with 12 bases lining up with TRBD1. This CDR3 has 18 residues. J lost 1 base, V lost 2 bases, and 7 bases had no gene match. Germline loops: CDR1 KGHSH, CDR2 LQKENI. This CDR3 reads CASSPWGTGGSGTDTQYF. The CDR3 DNA follows: TGTGCCAGCTCACCATGGGGGACAGGGGGCTCCGGCACAGATACGCAGTATTTT.

The chain carries TRBV19 and TRBJ2-2; 11 nucleotides line up with TRBD2. Germline-derived CDR1 and CDR2 are LNHDA and SQIVND (reference sequence). Trimming removed 7 bases from V and 2 bases from J; junction bases left unmatched: 12. CDR3 length: 18 residues. The CDR3 spells CASTSISGRAPNTGELFF. The DNA of the CDR3 is TGTGCCAGTACTTCCATTAGCGGGAGGGCTCCTAACACCGGGGAGCTGTTTTTT.

As DNA, the CDR3 is TGCGCCAGCAGCCCGGGACATCAGAACACTGAAGCTTTCTTT. Residues: CASSPGHQNTEAFF. The chain employs TRBV5-1 and TRBJ1-1; possibly TRBD1 for D (6 bases). The germline V and J ends were trimmed by 4 bases and 1 base, with 11 bases remaining between them. The CDR3 extends over 14 amino acids. Germline V CDR1 and CDR2: SGHRS, YFSETQ.

Notes on this clone: Other DNA sequences in the sample encode the same CDR3. The CDR3 loop reads CAIRGQGEQYF. CDR3 bases: TGTGCCATCAGGGGACAGGGAGAGCAGTACTTC. The chain uses TRBV10-3 and TRBJ2-7; 9 nucleotides align to TRBD1. Trimming removed 6 bases from V and 7 bases from J; junction bases left unmatched: 1. Germline-derived CDR1 and CDR2 are ENHRY and SYGVKD. The CDR3 loop spans 11 amino acids.

The CDR3 DNA reads as TGCGCCAGCAGCTGGGGACTAGCGGGCTCCTACAATGAGCAGTTCTTC. This gives the protein CASSWGLAGSYNEQFF. This chain links TRBV5-1 with TRBJ2-1; 12 positions match TRBD2. V was clipped by 3 bases and J by 0 bases; unmatched bases: 1. CDR1 is SGHRS, CDR2 YFSETQ, per germline. The CDR3 sequence is 16 residues long.

The V gene is TRBV9, the J gene TRBJ2-1; D is undetermined. The CDR3 consists of 13 residues. Germline values: CDR1 SGDLS, CDR2 YYNGEE. V shed 3 bases and J shed 6 bases, with 10 bases lying between them. CDR3 protein: CASSEQFVNEQFF. CDR3 bases: TGTGCCAGCAGCGAACAATTCGTCAATGAGCAGTTCTTC.

The chain is built from TRBV7-9 and TRBJ2-5; 7 bases agree with TRBD1. The junction had 8 bases not matched to a gene; V was cut back by 5 bases and J by 2 bases. The V gene's germline CDR1 is SEHNR and CDR2 FQNEAQ (reference sequence). This CDR3 spans 15 amino acids. Here the CDR3 reads CASSPGQLVQETQYF. CDR3 coding DNA: TGTGCCAGCAGCCCGGGACAGCTCGTTCAAGAGACCCAGTACTTC.